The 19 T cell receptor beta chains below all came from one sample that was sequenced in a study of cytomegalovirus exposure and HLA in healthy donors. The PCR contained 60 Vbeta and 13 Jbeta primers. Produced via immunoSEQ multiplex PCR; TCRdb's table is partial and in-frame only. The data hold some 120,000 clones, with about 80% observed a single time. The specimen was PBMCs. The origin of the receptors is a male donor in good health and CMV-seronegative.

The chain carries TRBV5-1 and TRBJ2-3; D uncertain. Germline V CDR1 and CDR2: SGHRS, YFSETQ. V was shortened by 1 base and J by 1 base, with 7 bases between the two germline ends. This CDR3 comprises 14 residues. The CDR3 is CASSLNPGTDTQYF. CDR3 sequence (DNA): TGCGCCAGCAGCTTGAATCCAGGCACAGATACGCAGTATTTT.

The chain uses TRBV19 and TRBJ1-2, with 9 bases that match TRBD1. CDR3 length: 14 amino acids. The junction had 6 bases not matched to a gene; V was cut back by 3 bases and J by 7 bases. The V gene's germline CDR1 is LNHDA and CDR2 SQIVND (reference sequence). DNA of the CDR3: TGTGCCAGTAGTATGCCCGGGACAGGGAGTGGCTACACCTTC. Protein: CASSMPGTGSGYTF. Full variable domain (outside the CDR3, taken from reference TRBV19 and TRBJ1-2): DGGITQSPKYLFRKEGQNVTLSCEQNLNHDAMYWYRQDPGQGLRLIYYSQIVNDFQKGDIAEGYSVSREKKESFPLTVTSAQKNPTAFYLCASSMPGTGSGYTFGSGTRLTVV.

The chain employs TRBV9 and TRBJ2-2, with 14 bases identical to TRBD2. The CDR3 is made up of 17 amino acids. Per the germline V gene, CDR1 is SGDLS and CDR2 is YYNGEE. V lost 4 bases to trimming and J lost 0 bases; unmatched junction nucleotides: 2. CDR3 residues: CASSSTSGGANTGELFF. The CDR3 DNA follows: TGTGCCAGCAGCTCGACTAGCGGGGGGGCGAACACCGGGGAGCTGTTTTTT.

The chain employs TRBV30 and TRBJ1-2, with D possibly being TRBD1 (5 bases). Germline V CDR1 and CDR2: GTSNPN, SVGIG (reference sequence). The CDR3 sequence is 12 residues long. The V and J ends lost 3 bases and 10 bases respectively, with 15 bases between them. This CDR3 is CAWRAGPLDYTF. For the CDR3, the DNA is TGTGCCTGGAGAGCGGGACCCCTGGACTACACCTTC.

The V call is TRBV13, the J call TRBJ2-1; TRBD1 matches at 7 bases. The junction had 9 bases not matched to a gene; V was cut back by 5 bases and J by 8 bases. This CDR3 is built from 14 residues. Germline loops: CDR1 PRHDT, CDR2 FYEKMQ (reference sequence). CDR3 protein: CASSAHRGRDEQFF. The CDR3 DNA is TGTGCCAGCAGCGCGCACAGGGGCCGCGATGAGCAGTTCTTC. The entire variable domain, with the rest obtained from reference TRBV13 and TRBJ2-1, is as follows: AAGVIQSPRHLIKEKRETATLKCYPIPRHDTVYWYQQGPGQDPQFLISFYEKMQSDKGSIPDRFSAQQFSDYHSELNMSSLELGDSALYFCASSAHRGRDEQFFGPGTRLTVL.

This CDR3 reads CASSRGRVGTEAFF. For the CDR3, the DNA is TGTGCCAGCAGCCGGGGGAGGGTGGGGACTGAAGCTTTCTTT. The chain couples TRBV5-4 to TRBJ1-1, with a tentative D call TRBD1 (5 bases). The CDR3 extends over 14 amino acids. V shed 4 bases and J shed 5 bases, with 15 bases lying between them. Germline V lookup: CDR1 SGHNT, CDR2 YYREEE (reference sequence).

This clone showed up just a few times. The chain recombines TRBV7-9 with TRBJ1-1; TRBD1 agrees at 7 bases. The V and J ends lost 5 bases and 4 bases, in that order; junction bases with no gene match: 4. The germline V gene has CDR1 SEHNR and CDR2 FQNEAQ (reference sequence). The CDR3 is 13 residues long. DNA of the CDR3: TGTGCCAGCAGCGCCAGGGGGGTCACTGAAGCTTTCTTT. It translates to CASSARGVTEAFF.

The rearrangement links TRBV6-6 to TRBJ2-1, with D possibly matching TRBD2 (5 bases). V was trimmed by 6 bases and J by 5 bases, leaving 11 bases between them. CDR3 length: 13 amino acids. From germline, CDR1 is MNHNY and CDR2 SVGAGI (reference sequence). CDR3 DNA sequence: TGTGCCAGCAGCCTCCGGGATAACAATGAGCAGTTCTTC. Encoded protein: CASSLRDNNEQFF.

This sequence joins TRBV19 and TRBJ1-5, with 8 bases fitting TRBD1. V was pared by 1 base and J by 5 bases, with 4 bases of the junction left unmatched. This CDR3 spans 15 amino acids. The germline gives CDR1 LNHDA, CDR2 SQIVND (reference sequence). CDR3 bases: TGTGCCAGTAGTATAGCAGGGGGCGAAGATCAGCCCCAGCATTTT. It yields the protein CASSIAGGEDQPQHF.

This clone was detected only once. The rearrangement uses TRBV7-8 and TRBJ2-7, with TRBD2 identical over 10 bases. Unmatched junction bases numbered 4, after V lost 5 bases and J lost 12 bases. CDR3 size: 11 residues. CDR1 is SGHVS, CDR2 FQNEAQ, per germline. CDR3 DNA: TGTGCCAGCAGCGCTAGCGGGAGAGCGTACTTC. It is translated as CASSASGRAYF.

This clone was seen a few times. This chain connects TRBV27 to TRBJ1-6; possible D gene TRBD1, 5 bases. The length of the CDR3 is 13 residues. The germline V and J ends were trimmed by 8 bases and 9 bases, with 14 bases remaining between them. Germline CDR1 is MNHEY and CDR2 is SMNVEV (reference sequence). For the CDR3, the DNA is TGTGCCAGCCGGCCTGTGGGGGGTTCACCCCTCCACTTT. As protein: CASRPVGGSPLHF.

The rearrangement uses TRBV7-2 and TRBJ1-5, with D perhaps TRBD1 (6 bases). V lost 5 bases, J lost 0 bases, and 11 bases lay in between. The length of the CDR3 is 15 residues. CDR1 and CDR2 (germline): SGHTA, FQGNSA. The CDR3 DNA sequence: TGTGCCAGCAGCGCACAGGGCCGTAGCAATCAGCCCCAGCATTTT. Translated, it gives CASSAQGRSNQPQHF.

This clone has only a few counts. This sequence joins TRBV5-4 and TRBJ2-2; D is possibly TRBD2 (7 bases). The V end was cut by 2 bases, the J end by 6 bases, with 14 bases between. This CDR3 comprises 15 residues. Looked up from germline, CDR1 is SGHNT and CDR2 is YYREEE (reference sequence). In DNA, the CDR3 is TGTGCCAGCAGCTTCTCAAAGGGGGGGGCCGGGGAGCTGTTTTTT. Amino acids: CASSFSKGGAGELFF.

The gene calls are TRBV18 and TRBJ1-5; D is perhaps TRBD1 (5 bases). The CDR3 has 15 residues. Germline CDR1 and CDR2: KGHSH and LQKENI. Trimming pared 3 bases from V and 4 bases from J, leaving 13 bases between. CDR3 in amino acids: CASSPWGRENQPQHF. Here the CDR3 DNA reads TGTGCCAGCTCACCGTGGGGGAGGGAGAATCAGCCCCAGCATTTT.

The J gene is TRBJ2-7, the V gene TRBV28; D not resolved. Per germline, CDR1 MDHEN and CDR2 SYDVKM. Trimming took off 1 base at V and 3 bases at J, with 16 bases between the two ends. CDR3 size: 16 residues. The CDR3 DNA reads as TGTGCCAGCAGTTTATATACCCCCCCCGCGCGCTACGAGCAGTACTTC. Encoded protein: CASSLYTPPARYEQYF.

The CDR3 sequence: CASSKRRDLYEQYF. In DNA form, the CDR3 reads TGTGCCAGCAGCAAACGACGGGATCTCTACGAGCAGTACTTC. The chain carries TRBV7-9 and TRBJ2-7; D might be TRBD2 (5 bases). The CDR3 length is 14 residues. Trimming stripped 5 bases from V and 3 bases from J, with 14 bases between. Germline V gene data show CDR1 as SEHNR and CDR2 as FQNEAQ (reference sequence).

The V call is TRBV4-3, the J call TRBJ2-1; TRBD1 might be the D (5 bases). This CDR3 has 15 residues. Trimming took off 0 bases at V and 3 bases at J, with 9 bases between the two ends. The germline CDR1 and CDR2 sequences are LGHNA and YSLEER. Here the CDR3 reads CASSQENRNYNEQFF. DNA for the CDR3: TGCGCCAGCAGCCAAGAAAACAGGAACTACAATGAGCAGTTCTTC.

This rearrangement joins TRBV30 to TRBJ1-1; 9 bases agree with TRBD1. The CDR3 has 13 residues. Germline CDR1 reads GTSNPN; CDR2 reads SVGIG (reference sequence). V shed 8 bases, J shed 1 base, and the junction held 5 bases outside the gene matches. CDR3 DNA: TGTGCCGGAACAGGGGGCAGGAACACTGAAGCTTTCTTT. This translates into CAGTGGRNTEAFF.

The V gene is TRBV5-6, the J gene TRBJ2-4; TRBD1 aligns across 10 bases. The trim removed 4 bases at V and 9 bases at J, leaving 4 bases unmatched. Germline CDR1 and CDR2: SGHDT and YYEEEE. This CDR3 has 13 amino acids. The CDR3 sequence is CASSDGTGVIQYF. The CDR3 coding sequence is TGTGCCAGCAGCGACGGGACAGGGGTCATTCAGTACTTC.